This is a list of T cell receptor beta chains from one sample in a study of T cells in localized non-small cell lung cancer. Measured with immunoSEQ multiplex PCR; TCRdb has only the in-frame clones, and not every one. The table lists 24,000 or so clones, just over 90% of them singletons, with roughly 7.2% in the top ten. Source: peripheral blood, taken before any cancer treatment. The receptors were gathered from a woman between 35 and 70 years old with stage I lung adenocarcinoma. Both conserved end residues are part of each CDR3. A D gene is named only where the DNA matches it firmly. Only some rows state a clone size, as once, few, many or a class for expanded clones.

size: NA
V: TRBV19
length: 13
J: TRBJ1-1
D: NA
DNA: TGTGCCAGTAGGGACAGCCCGAACACTGAAGCTTTCTTT
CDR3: CASRDSPNTEAFF

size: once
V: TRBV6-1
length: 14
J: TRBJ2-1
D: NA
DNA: TGTGCCAGCAGTCAATCTTGGACCTACAATGAGCAGTTCTTC
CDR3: CASSQSWTYNEQFF

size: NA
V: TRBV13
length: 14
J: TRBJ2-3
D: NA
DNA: TGTGCCAGCAGCTTAGGGGGAAGCACAGATACGCAGTATTTT
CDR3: CASSLGGSTDTQYF

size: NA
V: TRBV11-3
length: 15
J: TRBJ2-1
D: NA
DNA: TGTGCCAGCAGCTTATTCGATGGACAAACGGATGAGCAGTTCTTC
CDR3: CASSLFDGQTDEQFF

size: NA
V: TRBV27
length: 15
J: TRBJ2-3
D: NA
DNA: TGTGCCAGCGGCTTCTGGGGCGCTGCCACAGATACGCAGTATTTT
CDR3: CASGFWGAATDTQYF

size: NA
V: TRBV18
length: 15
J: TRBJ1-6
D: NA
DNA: TGTGCCAGCTCACCATCCCGGGGAATAGACTCACCCCTCCACTTT
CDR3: CASSPSRGIDSPLHF

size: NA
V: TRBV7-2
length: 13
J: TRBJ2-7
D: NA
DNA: TGTGCCAGCAGCTTCGACAGGGAGGGCGAGCAGTACTTC
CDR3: CASSFDREGEQYF

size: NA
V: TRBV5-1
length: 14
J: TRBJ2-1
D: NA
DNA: TGCGCCAGCAGCTTGGACAGACTCCCCGATGAGCAGTTCTTC
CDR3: CASSLDRLPDEQFF

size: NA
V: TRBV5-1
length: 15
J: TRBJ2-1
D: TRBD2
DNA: TGCGCCAGCAGCTCCGGAAGCGGGGAGGTAGATGAGCAGTTCTTC
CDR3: CASSSGSGEVDEQFF

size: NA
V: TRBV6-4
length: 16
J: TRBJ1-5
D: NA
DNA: TGTGCCAGAAGAGCAAAAGGAAGGAGGGCTAATCAGCCCCAGCATTTT
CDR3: CARRAKGRRANQPQHF

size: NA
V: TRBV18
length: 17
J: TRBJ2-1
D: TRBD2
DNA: TGTGCCAGCTCACCGCCCGTACTAGCGGGTAGGAACAATGAGCAGTTCTTC
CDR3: CASSPPVLAGRNNEQFF

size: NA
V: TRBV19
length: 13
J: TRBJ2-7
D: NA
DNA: TGTGCCAGTAAGGCCAGTGACTTCTACGAGCAGTACTTC
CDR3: CASKASDFYEQYF

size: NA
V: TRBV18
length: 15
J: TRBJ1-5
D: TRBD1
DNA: TGTGCCAGCTCACCAGCAGGGACAGCCAATCAGCCCCAGCATTTT
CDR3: CASSPAGTANQPQHF

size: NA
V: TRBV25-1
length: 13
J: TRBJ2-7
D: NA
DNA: TGTGCCACCCAGGCAGGGCCCCCCTACGAGCAGTACTTC
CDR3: CATQAGPPYEQYF

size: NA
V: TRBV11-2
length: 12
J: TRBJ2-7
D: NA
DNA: TGTGCCAGCAGCCCCCAGGCCTACGAGCAGTACTTC
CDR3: CASSPQAYEQYF

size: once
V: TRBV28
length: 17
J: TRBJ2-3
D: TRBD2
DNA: TGTGCCAGCAGTCTCCGGACTAGCGGGAGTAGCACAGATACGCAGTATTTT
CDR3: CASSLRTSGSSTDTQYF

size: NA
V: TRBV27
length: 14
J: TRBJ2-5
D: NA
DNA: TGTGCCAGCAGTTCGGAGGGGTGGGGGGAGACCCAGTACTTC
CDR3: CASSSEGWGETQYF

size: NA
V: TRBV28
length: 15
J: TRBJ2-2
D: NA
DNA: TGTGCCAGCACCTATGGGGGTGGTGACACCGGGGAGCTGTTTTTT
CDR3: CASTYGGGDTGELFF

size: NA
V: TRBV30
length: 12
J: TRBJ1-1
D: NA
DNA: TGTGCCTGGACGACAGGGAACACTGAAGCTTTCTTT
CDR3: CAWTTGNTEAFF

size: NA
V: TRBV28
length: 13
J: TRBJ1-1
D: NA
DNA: TGTGCCAGCAGTTTACGGAGGAACACTGAAGCTTTCTTT
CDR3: CASSLRRNTEAFF

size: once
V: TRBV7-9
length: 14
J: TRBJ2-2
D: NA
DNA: TGTGCCAGCAGGGAGATCGCTAGATCCGGGGAGCTGTTTTTT
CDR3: CASREIARSGELFF

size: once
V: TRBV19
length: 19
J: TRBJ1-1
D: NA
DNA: TGTGCCAGTAGTACCCGTTTCTCGGGAGCGCGCCGAGGTTGGACTGAAGCTTTCTTT
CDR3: CASSTRFSGARRGWTEAFF

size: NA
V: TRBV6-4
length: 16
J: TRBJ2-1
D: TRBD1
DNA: TGTGCCAGCAGTGAGGTCAGTGGGACAGGTTACAATGAGCAGTTCTTC
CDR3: CASSEVSGTGYNEQFF

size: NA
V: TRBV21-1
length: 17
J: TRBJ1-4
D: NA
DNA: TGTGCCAGCAGGTTACGGATAGCCAAGGTGCATAATGAAAAACTGTTTTTT
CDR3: CASRLRIAKVHNEKLFF

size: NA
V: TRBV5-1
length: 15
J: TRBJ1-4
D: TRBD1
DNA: TGCGCCAGCAGCTTCGGACAGGGCGCTAATGAAAAACTGTTTTTT
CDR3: CASSFGQGANEKLFF

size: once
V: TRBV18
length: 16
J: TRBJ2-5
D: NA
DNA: TGTGCCAGCTCACCTTACAACAGGGATTGGCAAGAGACCCAGTACTTC
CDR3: CASSPYNRDWQETQYF

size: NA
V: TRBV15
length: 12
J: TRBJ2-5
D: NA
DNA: TGTGCCACCAGCAGAGAATCGGGTACCCAGTACTTC
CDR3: CATSRESGTQYF

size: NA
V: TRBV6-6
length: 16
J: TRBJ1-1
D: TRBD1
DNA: TGTGCCAGCAGTTACCCCCAACAGGGGAGTGCGTCGGGAGCTTTCTTT
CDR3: CASSYPQQGSASGAFF

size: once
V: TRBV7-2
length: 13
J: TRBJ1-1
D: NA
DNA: TGTGCCAGCAGCCTAACGCCCCCCACTGAAGCTTTCTTT
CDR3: CASSLTPPTEAFF

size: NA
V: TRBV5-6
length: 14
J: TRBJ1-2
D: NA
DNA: TGTGCCAGCAGCTTGGGCGGATTACGGTATGGCTACACCTTC
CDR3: CASSLGGLRYGYTF

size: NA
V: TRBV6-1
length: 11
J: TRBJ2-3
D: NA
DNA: TGTGCCAGCAGCTATCCCGATACGCAGTATTTT
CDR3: CASSYPDTQYF

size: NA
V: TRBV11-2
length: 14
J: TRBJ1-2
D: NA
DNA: TGTGCCAGCAGCCGCGGGGGCGGGGGAGGTGGCTACACCTTC
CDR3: CASSRGGGGGGYTF

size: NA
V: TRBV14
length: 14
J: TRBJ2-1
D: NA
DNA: TGTGCCAGCAGCCAAGTAGGTTTTATAAATGAGCAGTTCTTC
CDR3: CASSQVGFINEQFF

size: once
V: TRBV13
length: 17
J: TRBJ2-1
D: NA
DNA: TGTGCCAGCAGCCTTATGGGTGAAGGGGGCTCCTACAATGAGCAGTTCTTC
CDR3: CASSLMGEGGSYNEQFF

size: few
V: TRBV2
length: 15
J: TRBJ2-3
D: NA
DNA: TGTGCCAGCAGTCCCGGCACGTCTAGCACAGATACGCAGTATTTT
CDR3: CASSPGTSSTDTQYF

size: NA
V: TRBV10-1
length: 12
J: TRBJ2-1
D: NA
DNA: TGCGCCAGCAGTGACCCAGGACTTGAGCAGTTCTTC
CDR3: CASSDPGLEQFF

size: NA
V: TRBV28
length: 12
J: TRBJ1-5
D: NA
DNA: TGTGCCAGCAGTTCAATAGGGCAGCCCCAGCATTTT
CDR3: CASSSIGQPQHF

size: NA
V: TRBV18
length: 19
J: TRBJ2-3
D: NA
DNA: TGTGCCAGCTCACCACCGGAGGGTCAAGGCGGGCTCGGAAGGGATACGCAGTATTTT
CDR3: CASSPPEGQGGLGRDTQYF

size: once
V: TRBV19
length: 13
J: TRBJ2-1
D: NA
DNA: TGTGCCAGTAGTAGGGCAGTTTACAATGAGCAGTTCTTC
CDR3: CASSRAVYNEQFF

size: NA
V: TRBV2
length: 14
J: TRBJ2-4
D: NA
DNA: TGTGCCAGCCTAACGTTGGGATACCAAAACATTCAGTACTTC
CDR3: CASLTLGYQNIQYF

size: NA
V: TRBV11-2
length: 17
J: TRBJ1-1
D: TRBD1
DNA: TGTGCCAGCAGCTTAGAGTACGTGTGGCAGGGGGTTTCTGAAGCTTTCTTT
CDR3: CASSLEYVWQGVSEAFF